The 30 T cell receptor beta chains given below trace back to one sample, sequenced in a study of identical twins. A single record per CDR3 protein comes from TCRdb applying MiXCR to the 5' RACE reads. The table shows roughly 690,000 distinct CDR3 sequences, with 20% to 25% occurring only once. These same data were also listed under a study on T cells expressing NK-cell markers.

The sample taken for sequencing was PBMCs. The receptors come from a woman aged 18-30 years in good health.

This chain joins TRBV6-5 and TRBJ2-2; no reliable D call. V shed 4 bases and J shed 6 bases, with 15 bases lying between them. Germline V gene sequence: CDR1 MNHEY, CDR2 SVGAGI. CDR3 length: 15 amino acids. CDR3 nucleotide sequence: TGTGCCAGCAGTTTGGAACGCAGGTCCGCCGGGGAGCTGTTTTTT. Its protein is CASSLERRSAGELFF.

The CDR3 loop reads CASSLGRANDPFF. The CDR3, as DNA: TGTGCCAGCAGCCTCGGACGCGCTAACGATCCTTTCTTT. The chain employs TRBV12-3 or TRBV12-4 and TRBJ1-1; D is unresolved. The CDR3 has 13 amino acids. Trimming shortened V by 6 bases and J by 12 bases, and 20 bases separated the two germline ends.

In its sample, this clonotype was seen many times. The V and J genes are TRBV10-3 and TRBJ2-7; 12 bases fit TRBD2. Looked up from germline, CDR1 is ENHRY and CDR2 is SYGVKD. CDR3 length: 15 amino acids. Trimming took 7 bases from V and 0 from J; bases not matched to a gene: 4. CDR3 loop: CAINPSGGDSYEQYF. The DNA of the CDR3 is TGTGCCATCAACCCTAGCGGGGGGGACTCCTACGAGCAGTACTTC.

There are a few counts of this clonotype. J is TRBJ1-3 and V is TRBV20-1; D remains unclear. Germline V gives CDR1 DFQATT, CDR2 SNEGSKA (reference sequence). V shed 2 bases and J shed 0 bases, with 11 bases lying between them. The CDR3 is 15 residues long. CDR3 in amino acids: CSARSSALSGNTIYF. CDR3 coding DNA: TGCAGTGCTAGATCCTCAGCCCTCTCTGGAAACACCATATATTTT.

Comment on this clonotype: Its ends do not fully match the called genes, so a read error is possible. This chain uses TRBV10-2 with TRBJ2-4, with D perhaps TRBD1 or TRBD2 (5 bases each). The CDR3 contains 14 residues. CDR1 and CDR2 (germline): WSHSY, SAAADI. As DNA, the CDR3 is TGCGCCAGTAGTGCCTGGGGGACGGAAAACATTCAGTACTTC. Translated: CASSAWGTENIQYF.

This clonotype was observed a few times. This CDR3 reads CASSFPGQGSDTQYF. In nucleotides, the CDR3 is TGTGCCAGCAGCTTCCCGGGACAGGGGTCAGATACGCAGTATTTT. The chain uses TRBV7-2 and TRBJ2-3, with 10 nucleotides matching TRBD1. CDR1 and CDR2 from the germline V gene are SGHTA and FQGNSA. Unmatched junction bases numbered 4, after V lost 3 bases and J lost 4 bases. This CDR3 comprises 15 residues.

This clonotype was observed a few times. The J gene is TRBJ2-3, the V gene TRBV6-5; D gene uncertain. Trimming removed 0 bases from V and 6 bases from J, with 7 bases in between. Germline V gene sequence: CDR1 MNHEY, CDR2 SVGAGI. There are 13 residues in the CDR3. The CDR3 loop reads CASSYSILDTQYF. The CDR3 nucleotides read TGTGCCAGCAGTTACTCGATTCTCGATACGCAGTATTTT.

This clonotype appeared a few times. The chain is built from TRBV20-1 and TRBJ2-4; D is perhaps TRBD2 (6 bases). Trimming took 6 bases from V and 0 from J, leaving 15 bases between them. The CDR3 covers 15 residues. Germline CDR1 reads DFQATT; CDR2 reads SNEGSKA (reference sequence). The CDR3 DNA reads TGCAGTGCACCAAGTAGCGGCCTAGCCAAAAACATTCAGTACTTC. This sequence encodes CSAPSSGLAKNIQYF.

The chain joins TRBV20-1 to TRBJ2-3; no definite D call. This CDR3 comprises 13 residues. In germline, CDR1 is DFQATT, CDR2 SNEGSKA (reference sequence). Trimming took 4 bases from V and 4 from J, leaving 12 bases between them. The CDR3 protein is CSAKPSTPDTQYF. The CDR3 region has the DNA TGCAGTGCTAAACCTTCCACTCCAGATACGCAGTATTTT.

This clonotype was recorded a few times. The gene calls are TRBV20-1 and TRBJ2-7; weak D call: TRBD1 (6 bases). V lost 2 bases and J lost 2, with 19 bases in between. Germline values: CDR1 DFQATT, CDR2 SNEGSKA (reference sequence). The CDR3 covers 16 residues. CDR3 nucleotide sequence: TGCAGTGCTAGACAGGGGCCCCCAGCAGTCACCTACGAGCAGTACTTC. This sequence encodes CSARQGPPAVTYEQYF.

The table lists this clonotype with a few counts. CDR3 DNA: TGTGCCAGCAGTTACTCGATGGAGGGGCCCTACGAGCAGTACTTC. Translation gives CASSYSMEGPYEQYF. The chain employs TRBV6-5 and TRBJ2-7, with D perhaps matching TRBD2 (6 bases). The CDR3 is 15 residues long. The V end lost 0 bases, the J end lost 2 bases, and 11 bases lay between the germline ends. CDR1 is MNHEY and CDR2 is SVGAGI in the germline V gene.

This clonotype has more than one count but fewer than ten. V gene TRBV3-1 combines with J gene TRBJ2-6; no firm D call. The CDR3 sequence is 17 residues long. Germline CDR1 reads LGHDT; CDR2 reads YNNKEL (reference sequence). Trimming shortened V by 1 base and J by 2 bases, and 12 bases separated the two germline ends. For the CDR3, the DNA is TGTGCCAGCAGCCAAGGAAAGGGATGGGCTGGGGCCAACGTCCTGACTTTC. Protein product: CASSQGKGWAGANVLTF.

This chain connects TRBV7-2 to TRBJ2-5; 7 positions agree with TRBD1. After removal of 5 bases from V and 5 bases from J, the junction contained 11 bases not matched to a gene. CDR1 is SGHTA and CDR2 is FQGNSA in the germline V gene. The CDR3 totals 15 residues. The DNA of the CDR3 is TGTGCCAGCAGCCCCCGACAGGGAAGATGGGAGACCCAGTACTTC. Amino acids: CASSPRQGRWETQYF.

V is TRBV6-1 and J is TRBJ2-1; the D gene is possibly TRBD1 (6 bases). The CDR3 spans 14 residues. V gave up 7 bases and J gave up 0 bases, with 10 bases separating them. Germline CDR1 and CDR2: MNHNS and SASEGT. CDR3 sequence reads: CASTKDSSYNEQFF. Written as DNA, the CDR3 is TGTGCCAGCACCAAGGACAGCTCCTACAATGAGCAGTTCTTC.

In its sample, this clonotype was seen many times. The chain has TRBV20-1 and TRBJ2-7; 14 nucleotides match TRBD2. J lost 5 bases, V lost 5 bases, and 8 bases had no gene match. The CDR3 loop spans 15 amino acids. Per germline, CDR1 DFQATT and CDR2 SNEGSKA (reference sequence). The CDR3 DNA reads TGCAGTGCTTCCTTGACTAGCGGGAGGGGCCACGAGCAGTACTTC. It encodes CSASLTSGRGHEQYF.

This clonotype appeared many times. This rearrangement joins TRBV10-3 to TRBJ1-5, with TRBD1 matching over 12 bases. Trimming cost V 4 bases and J 6 bases; bases outside gene matches: 1. Germline V CDR1 and CDR2: ENHRY, SYGVKD. This CDR3 comprises 14 residues. DNA for the CDR3: TGTGCCATCAGTGGGGACAGGGGGCTTCAGCCCCAGCATTTT. Its protein product is CAISGDRGLQPQHF.

J is TRBJ2-3 and V is TRBV5-4; D unresolved. The V and J ends lost 4 bases and 2 bases respectively, with 17 bases between them. CDR1 and CDR2 from the germline V gene are SGHNT and YYREEE (reference sequence). CDR3 size: 16 residues. The chain's CDR3 is CASSDRTSWPTDTQYF. The CDR3 DNA reads TGTGCCAGCAGCGACCGGACGAGTTGGCCCACAGATACGCAGTATTTT.

The genes are TRBV20-1 and TRBJ2-7; 16 bases align to TRBD2. Per the germline V gene, CDR1 is DFQATT and CDR2 is SNEGSKA (reference sequence). CDR3 length: 17 residues. V lost 2 bases, J lost 2 bases, and 6 bases stayed unmatched. Here the CDR3 reads CSARWGTSGRGTYEQYF. CDR3 coding DNA: TGCAGTGCTAGATGGGGGACTAGCGGGAGGGGAACCTACGAGCAGTACTTC.

This chain connects TRBV5-1 to TRBJ2-7, with 11 bases aligning to TRBD1. Germline trimming cut 3 bases from V and 5 bases from J; bases unmatched to any gene: 4. The V gene's germline CDR1 is SGHRS and CDR2 YFSETQ. The CDR3 consists of 14 residues. For the CDR3, the DNA is TGCGCCAGCAGCTCCTGGACAGGGGGCAACGAGCAGTACTTC. This sequence encodes CASSSWTGGNEQYF.

This chain uses TRBV20-1 with TRBJ2-5; D not resolved. The CDR3 sequence is 13 residues long. Trimming shortened V by 1 base and J by 7 bases, and 13 bases separated the two germline ends. Germline CDR1 DFQATT, CDR2 SNEGSKA (reference sequence). This CDR3 reads CSARGPPVGTQYF. The DNA for the CDR3 is TGCAGTGCTAGAGGGCCCCCCGTGGGGACCCAGTACTTC.

This clonotype was observed at least ten times. The gene calls are TRBV4-3 and TRBJ2-7; weak D call: TRBD2 (6 bases). V was cut by 4 bases and J by 3 bases, with 25 bases left in between. Germline V gene data show CDR1 as LGHNA and CDR2 as YSLEER. This CDR3 region has 18 residues. DNA of the CDR3: TGCGCCAGCAGCCGAGATCTGGTCGGGGGAAGCTCCAACTACGAGCAGTACTTC. This gives the protein CASSRDLVGGSSNYEQYF.

In its sample, this clonotype was seen many times. The V gene is TRBV20-1, the J gene TRBJ2-2; 8 positions match TRBD2. CDR3 length equals 13 residues. CDR1 is DFQATT and CDR2 is SNEGSKA in the germline V gene (reference sequence). The trim removed 6 bases at V and 6 bases at J, leaving 6 bases unmatched. The CDR3 bases are TGCAGTGCCCCGGGACTAGGGTCCGGGGAGCTGTTTTTT. Translation: CSAPGLGSGELFF.

This clonotype was detected a few times. The genes are TRBV12-3 or TRBV12-4 and TRBJ2-7; TRBD2 matches 13 bases. This CDR3 is 15 amino acids long. Trimming at V came to 4 bases and at J to 2 bases, leaving 2 bases not matched to a gene. The CDR3 DNA sequence: TGTGCCAGCAGTTCCACTAGCGGGGGGGCCTACGAGCAGTACTTC. It yields the protein CASSSTSGGAYEQYF.

The chain joins TRBV20-1 to TRBJ2-1; D unclear. CDR3 size: 14 residues. Germline V lookup: CDR1 DFQATT, CDR2 SNEGSKA (reference sequence). Trimming pared 1 base from V and 5 bases from J, leaving 12 bases between. CDR3 DNA sequence: TGCAGTGCTAGAGTTGGGTACTCTAACAATGAGCAGTTCTTC. This sequence encodes CSARVGYSNNEQFF.

The chain joins TRBV5-1 to TRBJ2-7; 7 bases align to TRBD1. CDR1 is SGHRS and CDR2 is YFSETQ in the germline V gene. The junction had 3 bases not matched to a gene; V was cut back by 2 bases and J by 1 base. CDR3 length: 14 residues. In DNA, the CDR3 is TGCGCCAGCAGCTTAAAGGGGGCGTCCTACGAGCAGTACTTC. This codes for CASSLKGASYEQYF. Combining the CDR3 with reference TRBV5-1 and TRBJ2-7 gives the whole variable domain KAGVTQTPRYLIKTRGQQVTLSCSPISGHRSVSWYQQTPGQGLQFLFEYFSETQRNKGNFPGRFSGRQFSNSRSEMNVSTLELGDSALYLCASSLKGASYEQYFGPGTRLTVT.

A note on this clonotype: One end of the junction fails to match germline, which may point to a read error. The rearrangement links TRBV7-3 to TRBJ2-3; TRBD2 matches 8 bases. In germline, CDR1 is SGHTA, CDR2 FQGTGA. The CDR3 totals 15 residues. The CDR3 nucleotides are TGTGCCAGCAACTTAATGGGACTAGGCACAGATACGCAGTATTTT. Protein product: CASNLMGLGTDTQYF.

This clonotype has just a few counts. The chain recombines TRBV9 with TRBJ1-1; D gene ambiguous. Looked up from germline, CDR1 is SGDLS and CDR2 is YYNGEE. The germline V and J ends were trimmed by 3 bases and 6 bases, with 12 bases remaining between them. This CDR3 contains 13 residues. CDR3 residues: CASSAPRTPEAFF. The DNA of the CDR3 is TGTGCCAGCAGCGCCCCACGTACCCCTGAAGCTTTCTTT.

The V and J genes are TRBV12-3 or TRBV12-4 and TRBJ2-3, with a tentative D call TRBD1 (5 bases). The CDR3 is 14 residues long. V dropped 0 bases and J dropped 2 bases, with 6 bases sitting between them. DNA for the CDR3: TGTGCCAGCAGTTTAGCGGGGCACACAGATACGCAGTATTTT. Translated: CASSLAGHTDTQYF.

This clonotype was picked up a small number of times. The CDR3 DNA is TGTGCCAGCAGCTTCCTAGGGGGAGACACCGGGGAGCTGTTTTTT. Translation: CASSFLGGDTGELFF. The rearrangement links TRBV7-2 to TRBJ2-2; possible D gene TRBD1, 6 bases. The germline CDR1 and CDR2 sequences are SGHTA and FQGNSA. V lost 3 bases and J lost 3, with 11 bases in between. The CDR3 runs to 15 residues.

This chain links TRBV6-1 with TRBJ2-2, with 10 bases fitting TRBD2. The CDR3 has 15 residues. Germline V gives CDR1 MNHNS, CDR2 SASEGT. Trimming at V came to 7 bases and at J to 4 bases, leaving 6 bases not matched to a gene. CDR3 in amino acids: CASILAGGLTGELFF. The CDR3 DNA follows: TGTGCCAGCATCTTAGCGGGGGGACTCACCGGGGAGCTGTTTTTT.